The 4 T cell receptor beta chains reported below all come from one sample, sequenced in a study of blood T cells in healthy people across ages. The second PCR ran about 6 to 12 cycles with a sample-barcoded 5' primer and J-beta primers. TCRdb independently ran MiXCR on the 5' RACE reads; one entry per CDR3 protein. This table has roughly 930,000 distinct CDR3 sequences, approximately 49% appearing once. The sequencing input was blood. The receptors shown here come from a man younger than 40 in good health.

This clonotype has just one count. The chain is built from TRBV5-5 and TRBJ2-1; D is uncertain. CDR1 SGHKS and CDR2 YYEKEE come from the germline V gene (reference sequence). Trimming shortened V by 0 bases and J by 4 bases, and 11 bases separated the two germline ends. This CDR3 has 15 residues. CDR3 residues: CASSLGQAPYNEQFF. The CDR3 DNA follows: TGTGCCAGCAGCTTGGGTCAGGCCCCGTACAATGAGCAGTTCTTC.

J is TRBJ1-3 and V is TRBV9; 7 bases fit TRBD1. The V segment lost 7 bases and the J segment 4 bases; nucleotides outside the gene matches: 5. The CDR3 runs to 13 residues. Germline assignment: CDR1 SGDLS and CDR2 YYNGEE. The CDR3, as DNA: TGTGCCAGCGGCCGGGACAGCGGAAACACCATATATTTT. Translated, it gives CASGRDSGNTIYF. Full variable domain (outside the CDR3, taken from reference TRBV9 and TRBJ1-3): DSGVTQTPKHLITATGQRVTLRCSPRSGDLSVYWYQQSLDQGLQFLIQYYNGEERAKGNILERFSAQQFPDLHSELNLSSLELGDSALYFCASGRDSGNTIYFGEGSWLTVV.

This clonotype was detected a few times. This chain joins TRBV12-5 and TRBJ2-1, with D possibly being TRBD2 (6 bases). Trimming cost V 3 bases and J 9 bases, with 12 bases left between them. This CDR3 spans 13 amino acids. Germline CDR1 is LGHNT and CDR2 is FRNRAP. CDR3 coding DNA: TGTGCTAGTGGTTTTTCGGGGGAAGTTGAGCAGTTCTTC. Translation: CASGFSGEVEQFF. The full variable domain, in which reference TRBV12-5 and TRBJ2-1 provide the parts outside the CDR3, is DARVTQTPRHKVTEMGQEVTMRCQPILGHNTVFWYRQTMMQGLELLAYFRNRAPLDDSGMPKDRFSAEMPDATLATLKIQPSEPRDSAVYFCASGFSGEVEQFFGPGTRLTVL.

The V gene is TRBV12-3 or TRBV12-4, the J gene TRBJ2-3, with D possibly TRBD2 on 5 matching bases. The CDR3 covers 22 residues. The ends were cut back, 1 base at V and 5 bases at J, with 34 bases in the middle. The CDR3 region is CASSLVGLVPPRDYAAEDTQYF. CDR3 DNA sequence: TGTGCCAGCAGTTTAGTGGGTCTGGTCCCTCCGCGCGACTACGCCGCCGAAGATACGCAGTATTTT.